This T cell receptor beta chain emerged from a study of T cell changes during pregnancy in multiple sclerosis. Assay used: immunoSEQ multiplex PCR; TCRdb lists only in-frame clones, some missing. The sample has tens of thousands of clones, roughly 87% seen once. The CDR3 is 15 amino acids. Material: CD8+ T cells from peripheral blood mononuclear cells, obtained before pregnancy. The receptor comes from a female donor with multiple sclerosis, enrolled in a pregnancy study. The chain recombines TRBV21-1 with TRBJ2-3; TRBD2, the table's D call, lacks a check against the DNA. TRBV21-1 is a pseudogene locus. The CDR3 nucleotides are TGTGCCAGCAGCAAGACTAGCGGGAGCACAGATACGCAGTATTTT. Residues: CASSKTSGSTDTQYF.